What follows are 27 T cell receptor beta chains derived from one specimen sequenced in a study of radiotherapy plus CTLA-4 blockade in lung cancer. The protocol was immunoSEQ multiplex PCR, while the TCRdb copy is restricted to in-frame clones and leaves out a portion. The data contain about 98,000 clones, around 86% of them singletons. This sample comprised peripheral blood, obtained from a patient treated with radiotherapy plus ipilimumab. These receptors originate from a human donor with non-small cell lung cancer who had a partial response to radiotherapy plus ipilimumab.

The V gene is TRBV10-3, the J gene TRBJ2-3; 8 bases align to TRBD1. V lost 2 bases to trimming and J lost 2 bases; unmatched junction nucleotides: 6. The CDR3 length is 16 residues. Germline assignment: CDR1 ENHRY and CDR2 SYGVKD. CDR3: CAISEPPGQDTDTQYF. In nucleotides, the CDR3 is TGTGCCATCAGTGAGCCTCCGGGACAGGACACAGATACGCAGTATTTT.

This chain uses TRBV27 with TRBJ1-5; TRBD1 matches at 7 bases. J gave up 3 bases and V 5 bases, and 10 bases lay outside the gene matches. Germline CDR1 reads MNHEY; CDR2 reads SMNVEV (reference sequence). The CDR3 consists of 16 residues. CDR3 region: CASSQGDRSDNQPQHF. CDR3 nucleotide sequence: TGTGCCAGCAGTCAAGGGGACAGAAGTGACAATCAGCCCCAGCATTTT.

This clone was seen a few times. J is TRBJ2-5 and V is TRBV10-3, with 11 positions matching TRBD2. This CDR3 has 14 residues. Germline CDR1 reads ENHRY; CDR2 reads SYGVKD. V lost 10 bases, J lost 6 bases, and 10 bases stayed unmatched. CDR3 nucleotide sequence: TGTGCCACGTTAGCGGGAGGGCCGGGAAAGACCCAGTACTTC. Protein product: CATLAGGPGKTQYF.

V and J are TRBV6-1 and TRBJ2-1; a possible D gene is TRBD1 (5 bases). Trimming left V 2 bases short and J 7 bases short, with 12 bases between. The CDR3 runs 14 residues. CDR1 is MNHNS and CDR2 is SASEGT in the germline V gene. Here the CDR3 reads CASSERLQGNEQFF. The CDR3 DNA is TGTGCCAGCAGTGAACGTCTCCAGGGAAATGAGCAGTTCTTC.

V is TRBV5-1 and J is TRBJ1-1; possible D gene TRBD1, 5 bases. This CDR3 comprises 16 residues. The V end was cut by 0 bases, the J end by 0 bases, with 12 bases between. The germline gives CDR1 SGHRS, CDR2 YFSETQ. CDR3 sequence: CASSLAGGVMNTEAFF. Here the CDR3 DNA reads TGCGCCAGCAGCTTGGCCGGGGGGGTAATGAACACTGAAGCTTTCTTT.

The chain carries TRBV9 and TRBJ2-3; maybe TRBD1 (5 bases). Per the germline V gene, CDR1 is SGDLS and CDR2 is YYNGEE. The CDR3 contains 14 residues. V was trimmed by 4 bases and J by 0 bases, leaving 9 bases between them. DNA for the CDR3: TGTGCCAGCAGCCGCAGGGTTAGCACAGATACGCAGTATTTT. Translating gives CASSRRVSTDTQYF.

This clone occurred once. This chain joins TRBV27 and TRBJ1-2, with no clear D. This CDR3 region has 14 residues. Germline CDR1 is MNHEY and CDR2 is SMNVEV (reference sequence). V lost 2 bases to trimming and J lost 4 bases, with 11 bases between them. In DNA form, the CDR3 reads TGTGCCAGCAGTTTAAGTCCGCCTATCTATGGCTACACCTTC. Translating gives CASSLSPPIYGYTF.

The V call is TRBV30, the J call TRBJ2-7; a possible D gene is TRBD2 (6 bases). The CDR3 runs to 14 residues. Trimming cost V 4 bases and J 3 bases, with 16 bases left between them. From germline, CDR1 is GTSNPN and CDR2 SVGIG (reference sequence). The CDR3 coding sequence is TGTGCCTGGAACCGTCCAGGGAGGAACTACGAGCAGTACTTC. Protein sequence: CAWNRPGRNYEQYF.

The count of this clone is one. The V gene is TRBV11-2, the J gene TRBJ2-5; the D is unclear. The germline CDR1 and CDR2 sequences are SGHAT and FQNNGV. This CDR3 has 15 amino acids. V was shortened by 4 bases and J by 4 bases, with 16 bases between the two germline ends. The CDR3: CASSSRLDILETQYF. The CDR3 region has the DNA TGTGCCAGCAGCTCGCGACTCGATATCCTAGAGACCCAGTACTTC.

The chain combines TRBV7-2 with TRBJ1-4, with 9 bases fitting TRBD1. Germline trimming cut 1 base from V and 5 bases from J; bases unmatched to any gene: 2. The CDR3 consists of 15 residues. Germline V gene data show CDR1 as SGHTA and CDR2 as FQGNSA. CDR3 region: CASSLGGTGNEKLFF. The CDR3 nucleotides are TGTGCCAGCAGCTTAGGTGGGACAGGGAATGAAAAACTGTTTTTT.

This chain connects TRBV6-1 to TRBJ2-2, with 7 bases aligning to TRBD2. The CDR3 contains 14 residues. Germline-derived CDR1 and CDR2 are MNHNS and SASEGT. V lost 5 bases to trimming and J lost 4 bases; unmatched junction nucleotides: 4. This CDR3 is CASSRRELTGELFF. CDR3 nucleotides: TGTGCCAGCAGTAGGCGGGAGCTCACCGGGGAGCTGTTTTTT.

This chain joins TRBV5-1 and TRBJ2-7; possible D gene TRBD1, 5 bases. CDR3 length: 14 amino acids. Germline assignment: CDR1 SGHRS and CDR2 YFSETQ. Trimming cost V 4 bases and J 0 bases, with 11 bases left between them. CDR3: CASSVTGSSYEQYF. The CDR3 DNA is TGCGCCAGCAGCGTCACAGGTTCCTCCTACGAGCAGTACTTC. The full variable domain, in which reference TRBV5-1 and TRBJ2-7 provide the parts outside the CDR3, is KAGVTQTPRYLIKTRGQQVTLSCSPISGHRSVSWYQQTPGQGLQFLFEYFSETQRNKGNFPGRFSGRQFSNSRSEMNVSTLELGDSALYLCASSVTGSSYEQYFGPGTRLTVT.

This clone was seen a few times. V is TRBV5-1 and J is TRBJ2-5; 10 nucleotides align to TRBD1. Germline trimming cut 3 bases from V and 4 bases from J; bases unmatched to any gene: 9. CDR3 length: 16 amino acids. Germline V lookup: CDR1 SGHRS, CDR2 YFSETQ. CDR3 nucleotides: TGCGCCAGCAGCTCCGGGACAGGGGAGGCTGGAGAGACCCAGTACTTC. It specifies CASSSGTGEAGETQYF.

As DNA, the CDR3 is TGCGCCAGCAGCCACCGACAGGCCGGAAGGCCCCAGCATTTT. Its translation is CASSHRQAGRPQHF. The chain carries TRBV4-3 and TRBJ1-5, with D maybe TRBD1 (6 bases). This CDR3 is 14 amino acids long. Trimming took 3 bases from V and 9 from J, leaving 15 bases between them. Germline V gene data show CDR1 as LGHNA and CDR2 as YSLEER.

V usage is TRBV4-1 and J usage is TRBJ2-7; no clear D. Germline CDR1 and CDR2: MGHRA and YSYEKL. This CDR3 is 14 amino acids long. Trimming left V 4 bases short and J 3 bases short, with 13 bases between. This chain's CDR3 is CASSPYGVNYEQYF. CDR3 nucleotides: TGCGCCAGCAGCCCCTACGGAGTTAACTACGAGCAGTACTTC.

The chain's CDR3 is CASSLSRVANTGELFF. The CDR3, as DNA: TGTGCCAGCAGTTTATCCAGGGTGGCGAACACCGGGGAGCTGTTTTTT. This chain joins TRBV27 and TRBJ2-2; TRBD1 is a possible D gene (5 bases). CDR1 MNHEY and CDR2 SMNVEV come from the germline V gene (reference sequence). Trimming pared 0 bases from V and 0 bases from J, leaving 8 bases between. CDR3 size: 16 residues.

The chain has TRBV10-3 and TRBJ2-2; 7 nucleotides align to TRBD2. V was clipped by 6 bases and J by 3 bases; unmatched bases: 7. The CDR3 is 15 amino acids. Germline V gives CDR1 ENHRY, CDR2 SYGVKD. The CDR3 DNA follows: TGTGCCATCAGCAGCGGGACTACCTACACCGGGGAGCTGTTTTTT. Its translation: CAISSGTTYTGELFF.

The CDR3 region is CASSLAGKRSPLHF. The CDR3, as DNA: TGTGCCAGCAGTTTGGCAGGAAAACGTTCACCCCTCCACTTT. The V call is TRBV28, the J call TRBJ1-6, with unresolved D. This CDR3 comprises 14 residues. The germline V gene encodes CDR1 MDHEN and CDR2 SYDVKM. The V gene lost 3 bases and the J gene lost 9 bases, with 12 bases spanning the gap. The full variable domain, in which reference TRBV28 and TRBJ1-6 provide the parts outside the CDR3, is DVKVTQSSRYLVKRTGEKVFLECVQDMDHENMFWYRQDPGLGLRLIYFSYDVKMKEKGDIPEGYSVSREKKERFSLILESASTNQTSMYLCASSLAGKRSPLHFGNGTRLTVT.

This clone was recorded only once. The rearrangement joins TRBV5-1 to TRBJ2-7; perhaps TRBD1 as D (5 bases). The CDR3 is 15 amino acids. Germline V CDR1 and CDR2: SGHRS, YFSETQ. V was shortened by 5 bases and J by 1 base, with 16 bases between the two germline ends. CDR3 coding DNA: TGCGCCAGCAGAAGTGGGGCAGGTGGGTCCTACGAGCAGTACTTC. It specifies CASRSGAGGSYEQYF.

The chain employs TRBV4-1 and TRBJ2-7; D perhaps matches TRBD1 (5 bases). The CDR3 loop spans 16 amino acids. V shed 1 base and J shed 0 bases, with 13 bases lying between them. CDR1 and CDR2 (germline): MGHRA, YSYEKL. This chain's CDR3 is CASSQAKLGVSYEQYF. CDR3 nucleotides: TGCGCCAGCAGCCAAGCGAAGTTAGGGGTCTCCTACGAGCAGTACTTC.

The chain has TRBV7-9 and TRBJ2-7, with D possibly TRBD2 on 6 matching bases. CDR1 and CDR2 (germline): SEHNR, FQNEAQ (reference sequence). The V and J ends lost 3 bases and 0 bases respectively, with 9 bases between them. The CDR3 loop spans 14 amino acids. The CDR3 loop is CASSFPSDSYEQYF. DNA for the CDR3: TGTGCCAGCAGCTTCCCTAGCGACTCCTACGAGCAGTACTTC.

The genes are TRBV7-2 and TRBJ2-7, with 12 bases identical to TRBD2. CDR3 length: 16 amino acids. With 4 bases clipped from V and 4 bases from J, the junction kept 8 bases outside the gene matches. Per the germline V gene, CDR1 is SGHTA and CDR2 is FQGNSA. The CDR3 region has the DNA TGTGCCAGCAGCTCCCGGACTAGCGGGACGAGGTACGAGCAGTACTTC. This translates into CASSSRTSGTRYEQYF.

The sample holds a few counts of this clone. This chain links TRBV5-5 with TRBJ2-5; 8 bases match TRBD1. CDR3 length: 13 residues. Germline values: CDR1 SGHKS, CDR2 YYEKEE (reference sequence). Trimming took 1 base from V and 4 from J; bases not matched to a gene: 0. CDR3 residues: CASSLTGGETQYF. The CDR3 coding sequence is TGTGCCAGCAGCTTGACAGGGGGAGAGACCCAGTACTTC. Full variable domain (missing parts from reference TRBV5-5 and TRBJ2-5): DAGVTQSPTHLIKTRGQQVTLRCSPISGHKSVSWYQQVLGQGPQFIFQYYEKEERGRGNFPDRFSARQFPNYSSELNVNALLLGDSALYLCASSLTGGETQYFGPGTRLLVL.

V and J are TRBV2 and TRBJ1-1, with D possibly matching TRBD1 (6 bases). Germline CDR1 is SNHLY and CDR2 is FYNNEI. The CDR3 is 13 amino acids. V was shortened by 6 bases and J by 5 bases, with 13 bases between the two germline ends. This chain's CDR3 is CASSPNRETEAFF. Written as DNA, the CDR3 is TGTGCCAGCAGCCCGAACAGGGAGACTGAAGCTTTCTTT. The variable domain in full, completed from reference TRBV2 and TRBJ1-1, reads EPEVTQTPSHQVTQMGQEVILRCVPISNHLYFYWYRQILGQKVEFLVSFYNNEISEKSEIFDDQFSVERPDGSNFTLKIRSTKLEDSAMYFCASSPNRETEAFFGQGTRLTVV.

The sample holds one count of this clone. The chain couples TRBV5-8 to TRBJ2-6, with TRBD1 matching 7 bases. V lost 1 base, J lost 0 bases, and 1 base stayed unmatched. This CDR3 is built from 16 residues. Germline CDR1 is SGHTS and CDR2 is YDEGEE. Here the CDR3 reads CASSLHRGSGANVLTF. In DNA form, the CDR3 reads TGTGCCAGCAGCTTGCACAGGGGCTCTGGGGCCAACGTCCTGACTTTC.

The chain joins TRBV27 to TRBJ2-7, with D possibly matching TRBD1 (6 bases). V dropped 6 bases and J dropped 3 bases, with 15 bases sitting between them. The CDR3 length is 14 residues. CDR1 and CDR2 from the germline V gene are MNHEY and SMNVEV (reference sequence). This chain's CDR3 is CASSPTGSSYEQYF. The CDR3 DNA sequence: TGTGCCAGCAGCCCTACAGGGTCGAGCTACGAGCAGTACTTC.

V usage is TRBV5-4 and J usage is TRBJ2-6; D ambiguous. Germline-derived CDR1 and CDR2 are SGHNT and YYREEE (reference sequence). V lost 4 bases and J 2 bases, leaving 7 bases between the germline ends. The CDR3 is 14 residues long. The CDR3 DNA reads TGTGCCAGCAGCCTAGAGGCTGGGGCCAACGTCCTGACTTTC. Translation: CASSLEAGANVLTF.